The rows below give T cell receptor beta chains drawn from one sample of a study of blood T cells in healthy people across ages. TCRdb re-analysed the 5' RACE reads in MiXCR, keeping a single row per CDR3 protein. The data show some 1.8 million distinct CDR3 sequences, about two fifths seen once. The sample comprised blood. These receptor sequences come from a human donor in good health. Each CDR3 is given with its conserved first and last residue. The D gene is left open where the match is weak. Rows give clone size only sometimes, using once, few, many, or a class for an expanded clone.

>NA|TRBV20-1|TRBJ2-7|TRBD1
CSASGTATYEQYF
TGCAGTGCTTCCGGGACAGCGACCTACGAGCAGTACTTC
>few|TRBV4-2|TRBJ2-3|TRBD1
CASSRTGGEADTQYF
TGTGCCAGCAGCCGAACAGGGGGCGAGGCAGATACGCAGTATTTT
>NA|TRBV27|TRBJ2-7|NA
CASSLRGEPYEQYF
TGTGCCAGCAGTTTAAGAGGGGAGCCCTACGAGCAGTACTTC
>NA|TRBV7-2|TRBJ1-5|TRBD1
CASSYRTGGWDNQPQHF
TGTGCCAGCAGCTACCGGACAGGGGGTTGGGACAACCAGCCCCAGCATTTT
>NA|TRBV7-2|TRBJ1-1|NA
CASSLEVGAFF
TGTGCCAGCAGCTTAGAGGTGGGAGCTTTCTTT
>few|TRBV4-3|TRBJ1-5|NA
CASSQEAGTAYQPQHF
TGCGCCAGCAGCCAAGAGGCGGGTACAGCCTATCAGCCCCAGCATTTT
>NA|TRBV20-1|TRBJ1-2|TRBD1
CSAAAFTRQGTYGCTF
TGCAGTGCTGCGGCCTTTACAAGACAGGGTACTTATGGCTGCACCTTC
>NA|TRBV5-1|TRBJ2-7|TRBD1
CASSYDRVSRNEQYF
TGCGCCAGCAGCTATGACAGGGTATCGAGGAATGAGCAGTACTTC
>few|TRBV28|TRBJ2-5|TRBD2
CASSIPGLDLPTQYF
TGTGCCAGCAGTATACCGGGACTAGACCTCCCGACCCAGTACTTC
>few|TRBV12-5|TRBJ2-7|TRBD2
CASGQSGVYEQYF
TGTGCTAGTGGACAAAGCGGGGTCTACGAGCAGTACTTC
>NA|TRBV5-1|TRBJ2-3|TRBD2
CASSSGTIGDTQYF
TGCGCCAGCAGCTCGGGGACTATCGGTGATACGCAGTATTTT
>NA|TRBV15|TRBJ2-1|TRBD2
CATSRATSERVDEQFF
TGTGCCACCAGCAGAGCAACTAGCGAGAGGGTAGATGAGCAGTTCTTC
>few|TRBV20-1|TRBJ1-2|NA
CSAPLGYGYTF
TGCAGTGCCCCCTTGGGCTATGGCTACACCTTC
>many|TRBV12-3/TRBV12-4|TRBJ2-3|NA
CASSFGGGLTDTQYF
TGTGCCAGCAGTTTCGGAGGGGGGCTCACAGATACGCAGTATTTT
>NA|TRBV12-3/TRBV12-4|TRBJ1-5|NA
CASSRSGGAHQPQHF
TGTGCCAGCAGCCGATCGGGCGGGGCCCATCAGCCCCAGCATTTT
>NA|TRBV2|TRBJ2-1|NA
CASSDGSRAGSYNEQFF
TGTGCCAGCAGTGATGGCTCCAGGGCTGGCTCCTACAATGAGCAGTTCTTC
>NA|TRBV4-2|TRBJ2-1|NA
CASSQARGQYEQFF
TGTGCCAGCAGCCAAGCGCGGGGCCAGTATGAGCAGTTCTTC
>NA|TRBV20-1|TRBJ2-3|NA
CSAKQSWAADTQYF
TGCAGTGCTAAGCAATCCTGGGCGGCAGATACGCAGTATTTT
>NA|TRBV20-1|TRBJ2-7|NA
CSARPLVGGEMGEQYF
TGCAGTGCTAGGCCACTAGTAGGGGGGGAAATGGGCGAGCAGTACTTC
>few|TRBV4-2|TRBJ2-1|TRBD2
CASSPVSAGGTEQFF
TGTGCCAGCAGCCCCGTGTCGGCGGGGGGGACCGAGCAGTTCTTC
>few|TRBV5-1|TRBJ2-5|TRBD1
CASFMGQPQDTQYF
TGCGCCAGCTTTATGGGACAGCCTCAAGATACCCAGTACTTC
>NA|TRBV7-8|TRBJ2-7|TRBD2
CASSLGGGLRYEQYF
TGTGCCAGCAGCTTAGGGGGGGGATTAAGATACGAGCAGTACTTC
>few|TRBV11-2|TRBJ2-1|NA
CASSSAVRGASYNEQFF
TGTGCCAGCAGCTCGGCTGTAAGGGGGGCCAGCTACAATGAGCAGTTCTTC
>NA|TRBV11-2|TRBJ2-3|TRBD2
CASSSSLAGGVTQYF
TGTGCCAGCAGCTCATCTCTAGCGGGGGGGGTTACGCAGTATTTT
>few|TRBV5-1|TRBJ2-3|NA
CASSLETHTDTQYF
TGCGCCAGCAGCTTGGAAACTCACACAGATACGCAGTATTTT
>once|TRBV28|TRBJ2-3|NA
CASILGGTSPTDTQYF
TGTGCCAGCATCCTAGGTGGTACTAGCCCCACAGATACGCAGTATTTT
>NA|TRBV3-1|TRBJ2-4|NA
CASSHTGTGGVGYF
TGTGCCAGCAGCCACACCGGGACCGGAGGTGTGGGGTACTTC
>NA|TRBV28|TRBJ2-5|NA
CASSFFSGTARAQETQYF
TGTGCCAGCAGTTTTTTCTCCGGGACTGCCCGTGCTCAAGAGACCCAGTACTTC
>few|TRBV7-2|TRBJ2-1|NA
CASSWGISSYNEQFF
TGTGCCAGCAGCTGGGGTATAAGCTCCTACAATGAGCAGTTCTTC
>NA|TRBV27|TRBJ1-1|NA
CASSFRDLNTEAFF
TGTGCCAGCAGCTTTCGAGACCTGAACACTGAAGCTTTCTTT
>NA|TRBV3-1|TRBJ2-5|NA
CASSQGLKTSKETQYF
TGTGCCAGCAGCCAAGGTCTCAAGACTAGTAAGGAGACCCAGTACTTC
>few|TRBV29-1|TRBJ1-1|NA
CSVILGGDPRAEAFF
TGCAGCGTCATTCTCGGTGGGGACCCAAGGGCTGAAGCTTTCTTT
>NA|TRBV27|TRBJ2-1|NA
CASSPSTGARDNEQFF
TGTGCCAGCAGTCCATCGACAGGCGCCAGGGACAATGAGCAGTTCTTC
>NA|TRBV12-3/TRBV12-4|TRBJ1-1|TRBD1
CASSVQGLLTEAFF
TGTGCCAGCAGTGTACAGGGGCTGTTGACTGAAGCTTTCTTT
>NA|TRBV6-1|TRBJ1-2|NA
CASREGTVYGYTF
TGTGCCAGCAGGGAAGGGACGGTCTATGGCTACACCTTC
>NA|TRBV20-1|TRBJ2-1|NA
CSASPLGHNEQFF
TGCAGTGCGAGCCCCCTGGGGCACAATGAGCAGTTCTTC
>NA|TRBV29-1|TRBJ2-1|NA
CSYYYNEQFF
TGCAGTTATTATTACAATGAGCAGTTCTTC
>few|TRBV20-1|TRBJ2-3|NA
CSARLTHRASTDTQYF
TGCAGTGCAAGACTTACTCACAGGGCATCCACAGATACGCAGTATTTT
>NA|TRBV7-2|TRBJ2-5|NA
CASSPMGTFQETQYF
TGTGCCAGCAGCCCAATGGGGACATTCCAAGAGACCCAGTACTTC
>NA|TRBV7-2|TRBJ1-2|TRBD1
CASSSGTGTGYTF
TGTGCCAGCAGCTCCGGGACAGGCACCGGCTACACCTTC
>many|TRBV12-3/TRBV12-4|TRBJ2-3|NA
CASRVEGLTDTQYF
TGTGCCAGCAGAGTCGAGGGATTGACAGATACGCAGTATTTT
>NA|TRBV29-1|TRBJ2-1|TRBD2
CSVDGAGGYNVQFF
TGCAGCGTTGATGGCGCGGGGGGGTACAATGTGCAGTTCTTC
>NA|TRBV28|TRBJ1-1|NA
CASSLALGLVDGSLTEAFF
TGTGCCAGCAGTTTAGCCCTAGGACTTGTCGACGGGTCCCTCACTGAAGCTTTCTTT
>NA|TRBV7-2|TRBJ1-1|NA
CASSSPPGTEAFF
TGTGCCAGCAGCTCACCCCCGGGGACTGAAGCTTTCTTT
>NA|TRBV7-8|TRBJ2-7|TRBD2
CASSQLTSGANEQYF
TGTGCCAGCAGCCAACTGACTAGCGGGGCCAACGAGCAGTACTTC
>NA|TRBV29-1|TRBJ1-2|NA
CSVDSGYGYTF
TGCAGCGTAGACTCAGGGTATGGCTACACCTTC
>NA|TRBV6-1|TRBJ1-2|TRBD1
CASLKTGVDYGYTF
TGTGCCAGCTTAAAGACAGGGGTAGACTATGGCTACACCTTC
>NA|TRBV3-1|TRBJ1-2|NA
CASSQAGTSPSYGYTF
TGTGCCAGCAGCCAAGCTGGGACCTCGCCATCCTATGGCTACACCTTC
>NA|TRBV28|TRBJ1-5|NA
CASSLKVRRQINQPQHF
TGTGCCAGCAGTTTAAAAGTACGGAGACAGATCAATCAGCCCCAGCATTTT
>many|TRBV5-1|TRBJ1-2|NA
CASSTGATSGYGYTF
TGCGCCAGCAGCACTGGGGCCACTAGCGGGTATGGCTACACCTTC
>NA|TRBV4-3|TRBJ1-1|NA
CASSHLSDTETFF
TGCGCCAGCAGCCATCTCTCGGACACTGAAACTTTCTTT